This T cell receptor beta chain was observed in a study of beta chain features in type 1 diabetes. This clone came up a few times. The target antigen is unknown. Expressed TCRB transcripts were sequenced after all isolated RNA was converted to cDNA. This table comes from immunoSEQ multiplex PCR, and its TCRdb copy is limited to in-frame clones, with some not included. Altogether some 250,000 clones are present, roughly a tenth being singletons, with the ten largest covering more than 0.015%. Regarding the study as a whole: When Type 1 diabetes patients were examined, their TCRB CDR3s proved moderately but significantly shorter in all four CD4+ subsets.

Germline V lookup: CDR1 ENHRY, CDR2 SYGVKD. J lost 2 bases, V lost 2 bases, and 2 bases had no gene match. The CDR3 consists of 15 residues. This chain uses TRBV10-3 with TRBJ1-2; 10 bases agree with TRBD1. The material sequenced was naive CD4+ T cells from blood. The source is a young man with type 1 diabetes. DNA of the CDR3: TGTGCCATCAGTGAGATGGGACAGGGGAACTATGGCTACACCTTC. Amino acids: CAISEMGQGNYGYTF.